This T cell receptor beta chain was recovered during a study of T cell responses to AZD1222 COVID-19 vaccine. Study-level points and caveats: Reports indicate that nearly half of spike-specific TCRs are directed at unmutated variant regions. Possibly, clonal diversity was underestimated; donors were largely white British and included more females.

From germline, CDR1 is SGHVS and CDR2 FQNEAQ. With V trimmed by 5 bases and J by 5 bases, 7 bases remained unmatched. The CDR3 runs 15 residues. Sequencing was performed with immunoSEQ multiplex PCR; in TCRdb, only in-frame clones are kept and a portion is missing. Of over 150,000 clones in the sample, around 94% were seen once. This clone was seen a few times. Its specificity is not known. Sequences were derived from peripheral blood, sampled 28 days after the second AZD1222 dose. The chain employs TRBV7-8 and TRBJ2-1; 9 bases agree with TRBD2. The clonotype comes from an adult who received the AZD1222 COVID-19 vaccine. The CDR3 loop reads CASSPEGLANNEQFF. CDR3 coding DNA: TGTGCCAGCAGCCCCGAGGGACTAGCTAACAATGAGCAGTTCTTC.